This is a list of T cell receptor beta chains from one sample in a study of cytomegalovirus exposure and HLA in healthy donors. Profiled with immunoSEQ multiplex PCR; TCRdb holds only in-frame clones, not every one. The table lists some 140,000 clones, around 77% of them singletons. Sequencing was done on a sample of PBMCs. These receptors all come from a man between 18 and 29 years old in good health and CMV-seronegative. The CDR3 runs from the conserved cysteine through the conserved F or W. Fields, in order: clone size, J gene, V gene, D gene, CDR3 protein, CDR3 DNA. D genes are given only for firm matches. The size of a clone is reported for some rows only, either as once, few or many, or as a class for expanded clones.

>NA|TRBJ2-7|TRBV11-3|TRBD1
CASSVNRGQQYF
TGTGCCAGCAGCGTAAACAGGGGGCAGCAGTACTTC
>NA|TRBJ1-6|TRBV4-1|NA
CASSQFGAGVNSPLHF
TGCGCCAGCAGCCAATTCGGGGCAGGGGTTAATTCACCCCTCCACTTT
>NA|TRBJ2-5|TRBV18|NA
CASSPRDSEETQYF
TGTGCCAGCTCACCAAGAGACAGCGAAGAGACCCAGTACTTC
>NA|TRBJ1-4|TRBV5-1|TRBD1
CASSRTGDNEKLFF
TGCGCCAGCAGCCGGACAGGGGATAATGAAAAACTGTTTTTT
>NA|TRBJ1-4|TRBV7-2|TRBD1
CASSPQGAGEKLFF
TGTGCCAGCAGCCCACAGGGGGCGGGTGAAAAACTGTTTTTT
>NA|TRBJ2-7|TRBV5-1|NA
CASSFAGTYTHEQYF
TGCGCCAGCAGCTTTGCGGGGACCTACACCCACGAGCAGTACTTC
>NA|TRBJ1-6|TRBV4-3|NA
CASSQDLDLGYNSPLHF
TGCGCCAGCAGCCAAGATCTCGATCTCGGTTATAATTCACCCCTCCACTTT
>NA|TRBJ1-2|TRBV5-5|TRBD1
CASSLGQGVYGYTF
TGTGCCAGCAGCTTGGGACAGGGCGTCTATGGCTACACCTTC
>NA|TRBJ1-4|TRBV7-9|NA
CSSSLADSEKLFF
TGTTCCAGCAGCTTAGCAGACAGTGAAAAACTGTTTTTT
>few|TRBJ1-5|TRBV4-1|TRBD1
CASSQAQGNQPQHF
TGCGCCAGCAGCCAGGCACAGGGGAATCAGCCCCAGCATTTT
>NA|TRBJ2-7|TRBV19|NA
CASRVSGGASYEQYF
TGTGCCAGTAGGGTAAGCGGAGGAGCGTCCTACGAGCAGTACTTC
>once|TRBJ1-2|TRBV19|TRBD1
CASSHRGNDASMGYGYTF
TGTGCCAGTAGTCACAGGGGGAACGACGCATCGATGGGCTATGGCTACACCTTC
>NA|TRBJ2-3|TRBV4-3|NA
CASSRVGIAGARTDTQYF
TGCGCCAGCAGCCGCGTTGGGATCGCTGGGGCGAGGACAGATACGCAGTATTTT
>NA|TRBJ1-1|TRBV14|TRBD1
CASSTVRDREAFF
TGTGCCAGCAGCACCGTCCGGGACAGAGAAGCTTTCTTT
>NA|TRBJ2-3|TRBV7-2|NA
CASSLATPGSGTDTQYF
TGTGCCAGCAGCTTAGCGACCCCAGGATCCGGCACAGATACGCAGTATTTT
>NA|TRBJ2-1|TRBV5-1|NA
CASSLDGNEQFF
TGCGCCAGCAGCTTGGACGGGAATGAGCAGTTCTTC
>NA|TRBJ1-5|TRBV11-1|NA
CASSLDRNQPQHF
TGTGCCAGCAGCTTAGACAGAAATCAGCCCCAGCATTTT
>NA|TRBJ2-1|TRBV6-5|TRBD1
CASRTGVNEQFF
TGTGCCAGCAGAACAGGGGTGAATGAGCAGTTCTTC